The clone carrying this TCR beta chain came up many times. The antigen remains undetermined. TCRdb re-analysed the 5' RACE reads in MiXCR, keeping a single row per CDR3 protein. Among some 460,000 distinct CDR3 sequences listed, 14% were seen once. The sample originates from a study of identical twins. Whole-study findings and limits: These conclusions were based on statistical analysis (cross-sectional, not following the same donors).

The CDR3 contains 15 residues. V lost 3 bases and J lost 8; bases outside the gene matches: 3. CDR1 and CDR2 from the germline V gene are LGHDT and YNNKEL (reference sequence). Separately, the same data were catalogued under a study of yellow fever vaccine responses in identical twins.

Sequenced sample: CD4+ T cells sorted from blood. This receptor was identified in a woman under 30 in good health. The chain couples TRBV3-1 to TRBJ2-1, with TRBD2 matching 14 bases. The CDR3 loop reads CASSQTSGGADEQFF. CDR3 DNA sequence: TGTGCCAGCAGCCAGACTAGCGGGGGGGCTGATGAGCAGTTCTTC.